The clone carrying this T cell receptor beta chain was seen more than once but under ten times. For TCR beta, libraries came from quantitative 5'-RACE with molecular barcodes. TCRdb re-analysed the 5' RACE reads in MiXCR, keeping a single row per CDR3 protein. The repertoire holds about 240,000 distinct CDR3 sequences, 8% to 11% seen once, with 2.5% to 3% in the top ten. This specimen belongs to a study of CD8 T cells in ankylosing spondylitis. Trimming removed 3 bases from V and 3 bases from J, with 12 bases in between. The CDR3 loop spans 15 amino acids. CDR1 is SGHTA and CDR2 is FQGNSA in the germline V gene.

The TCR originated in a male donor with ankylosing spondylitis or in good health (not recorded which). Sequencing used blood, either unsorted or a sorted T cell fraction (not recorded which). The chain uses TRBV7-2 and TRBJ2-1; either TRBD1 or TRBD2 may fit D (5 bases each). The CDR3 reads CASSFRQRDYNEQFF. DNA of the CDR3: TGTGCCAGCAGCTTTCGACAGAGGGACTACAATGAGCAGTTCTTC.